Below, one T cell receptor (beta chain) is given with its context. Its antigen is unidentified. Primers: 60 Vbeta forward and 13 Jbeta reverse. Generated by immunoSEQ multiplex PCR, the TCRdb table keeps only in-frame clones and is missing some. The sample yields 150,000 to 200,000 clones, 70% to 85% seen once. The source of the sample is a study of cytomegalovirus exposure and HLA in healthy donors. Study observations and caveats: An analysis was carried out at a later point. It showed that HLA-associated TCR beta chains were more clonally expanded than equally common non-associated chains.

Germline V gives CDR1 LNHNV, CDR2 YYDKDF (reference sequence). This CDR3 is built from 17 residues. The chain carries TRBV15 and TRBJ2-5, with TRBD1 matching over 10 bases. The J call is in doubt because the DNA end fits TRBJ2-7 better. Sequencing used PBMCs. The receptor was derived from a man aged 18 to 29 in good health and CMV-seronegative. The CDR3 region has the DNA TGTGCCACCAGCAACTCCCGGGGGACAGGGGTCTCCTACGAGCAGTACTTC. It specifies CATSNSRGTGVSYEQYF.